This T cell receptor beta chain emerged from a study of shared clonotypes between healthy human individuals. Assay: immunoSEQ multiplex PCR; the TCRdb copy retains only in-frame clones and omits some. The profile covers around 980,000 clones, with more than 75% appearing a single time and under 0.8% taken by the ten largest. Germline trimming cut 2 bases from V and 13 bases from J; bases unmatched to any gene: 8. The CDR3 contains 14 residues. From germline, CDR1 is SGHVS and CDR2 FNYEAQ. The rearrangement links TRBV7-6 to TRBJ1-6, with 7 bases lining up with TRBD1. The sequenced sample was memory CD4+ T cells from PBMCs. Subset indicated: CD45RA-negative fraction. This clonotype was obtained from a man younger than 35 in good health. Some clones in this sample may be carry-over from other donors' samples. CDR3 amino acids: CASSLTGESSPLHF. The DNA for the CDR3 is TGTGCCAGCAGCTTAACAGGGGAGAGTTCTCCCCTCCACTTT.